The entry that follows covers one TCR beta chain sequence. This clonotype is identified as medium-sized (0.01 to 0.1%). The specificity of this receptor is unknown. Base qualities are not provided; no much larger clone lies one nucleotide away. What this sample's time point label stands for: day 60 (about 2 months) after transplantation. This specimen's treatment or condition label, per the study, means: allogeneic hematopoietic cell transplantation with graft depleted of TCRalphabeta T cells and CD19 B cells. Transplant recipients were children who received TCRalphabeta/CD19-depleted allogeneic hematopoietic cell grafts. The receptor library was made with PCR. The reads were generated on an Illumina HiSeq 2500. TCR library preparation used molecular barcoding, with unique molecular identifiers applied to normalize quantification of the TCRbeta repertoire. Starting from the raw public reads, TCRdb applied fastp trimming at Q25, assembled clones with MiXCR and retained in-frame beta chains. Each CDR3 protein appears once, grouped with its most common genes and DNA. Recorded for this sample are 4,400 or so distinct CDR3 sequences; over 10% of them occurred a single time. The ten biggest clones cover about 31% of the sample.

The source of the sample is a study of T-cell reconstitution after alpha-beta-depleted transplantation in children (TCRdb year 2016). Context from the whole study: Using TCR repertoire profiling, the study followed T-cell immune reconstitution in a quantitative way in children after TCRalphabeta/CD19-depleted allogeneic hematopoietic cell transplantation.

Results the study describes overall, beyond this receptor: In some patients, high TCRbeta diversity at day 60 was attributed to recipient T cells and intrathymic progenitors that had survived conditioning. Hyperexpanded clone frequencies declined over subsequent months; after one year, T-cell counts and TCRbeta diversity were mostly attributed to newly produced T cells. The apparently early recovery of alphabetaT-cell counts about two months after transplant reportedly depended on only several hundred rapidly expanded clones that came from non-depleted graft cells.

Its CDR3 holds 15 amino acids, cysteine through phenylalanine. The only DNA kept is the CDR3, 45 bases in frame from the first base. Via the germline V gene, CDR1 is SGHRS and CDR2 YFSETQ. From V the trimming removes 4 bases and from J it removes 7 bases, while the gene matches leave 12 bases of the junction unaccounted for. The V and J genes are TRBV5-1 and TRBJ1-1; 8 nucleotides in the junction match TRBD1. The material was PBMCs, mostly from graft donor cells, obtained 60 days after TCRalphabeta/CD19-depleted stem cell transplant. The source is a male patient under 10 years old who had a stem cell transplant for acute lymphoblastic leukemia, so the T cells may come from the graft donor. The CDR3 is CASSRIETGAIEAFF. The DNA reads as follows: TGCGCCAGCAGCCGTATAGAGACAGGGGCAATTGAAGCTTTCTTT. Full variable domain (CDR3 extended with the reference TRBV5-1 and TRBJ1-1 proteins): KAGVTQTPRYLIKTRGQQVTLSCSPISGHRSVSWYQQTPGQGLQFLFEYFSETQRNKGNFPGRFSGRQFSNSRSEMNVSTLELGDSALYLCASSRIETGAIEAFFGQGTRLTVV.